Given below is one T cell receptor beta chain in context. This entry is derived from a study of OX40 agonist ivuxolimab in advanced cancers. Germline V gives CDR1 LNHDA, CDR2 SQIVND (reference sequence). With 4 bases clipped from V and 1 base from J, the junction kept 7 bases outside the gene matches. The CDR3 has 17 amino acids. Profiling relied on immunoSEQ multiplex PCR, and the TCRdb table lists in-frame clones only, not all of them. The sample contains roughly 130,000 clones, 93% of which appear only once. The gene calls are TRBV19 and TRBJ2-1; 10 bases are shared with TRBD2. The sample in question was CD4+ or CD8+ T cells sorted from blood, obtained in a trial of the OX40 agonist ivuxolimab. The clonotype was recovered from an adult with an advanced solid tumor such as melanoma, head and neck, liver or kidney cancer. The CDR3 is CASSNLAGVISYNEQFF. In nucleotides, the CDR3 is TGTGCCAGTAGTAACCTAGCGGGAGTTATATCCTACAATGAGCAGTTCTTC.